This T cell receptor (beta chain) derives from a study of identifying expanded T cells in peripheral blood (dated by TCRdb to the late 2010s). Some background on the complete study: Separate aliquots of the same genomic DNA pool were sequenced to produce technical replicates, and four replicates were compared in pairs.

No immune events, such as infections, were documented for the healthy donors during the collection period. Blood repertoires from healthy donors were used as a training cohort for calibrating time-dependent variance in a beta-binomial model of differential abundance of T-cell clones. The training cohort comprised approximately ten healthy donors, 3 female and 7 male. The donors were between roughly 29 and 65 years old, with an average age of approximately 47 years. Whole blood from each healthy donor was obtained from a commercial supplier and was collected at three time points two to three weeks apart. Genomic DNA was extracted from unsorted whole blood for immunosequencing. Germline trimming: 10 bases from V, 10 bases from J; junction bases outside gene matches: 5. The germline V gene encodes CDR1 ENHRY and CDR2 SYGVKD. Its CDR3 holds 12 amino acids, cysteine through phenylalanine. Only the CDR3 DNA is retained, 36 bases long and in frame from the first base.

TCRbeta CDR3 regions were profiled by bias-controlled multiplex PCR amplification of genomic DNA with the immunoSEQ Assay. Processing in the source paper ran as follows. To quantify the absolute abundance of each unique TCRbeta CDR3 region, the sequences were collapsed and filtered. Differential abundance was tested with a binomial (Fisher-equivalent) model and with a beta-binomial model adding time-dependent variance fitted from healthy donors. Any clone with fewer than 5 combined templates was excluded, and a clone was called differentially abundant if its Benjamini-Hochberg FDR was below 0.01. Beta-binomial variance was modeled as a function of total template count across the two samples using the form v = (b*log(k)+a)^2. TCRdb stores this immuneACCESS table with in-frame sequences only. Part of the clones is absent; in the studies checked, under half of the shortfall reflects unresolved V genes, and no reason is known for the rest. Clone size and the V and J calls come from that table; the DNA yielded D and trimming. This sample lists 91,000 or so clones; roughly 90% were detected once. Together, the top ten hold approximately 3.9% of the sample.

A few counts support this clone. The clone's antigen remains unknown. Base qualities are missing; no much larger clone stands one base away. Overall results and qualifications from the work: The authors expected biological variance in healthy repertoires might increase further over much longer intervals such as months to years. The binomial model flagged around 1.2 differentially abundant clones between technical replicates but around 16 over around 2 weeks and over 18 over approximately 4 weeks. Across all healthy-donor time intervals, the beta-binomial model significantly lowered both the number of clones called differentially abundant and the false-positive rate. For all healthy donors, the variance in clone template counts between approximately 2-week samples rose significantly as total template count increased.

The rearrangement joined TRBV10-3 to TRBJ1-6; TRBD1 fits 9 bases in the junction. This clonotype originated in a person between 18 and 70 years old in good health. The specimen was blood. The DNA reads as follows: TGTGCCAACCGGGACAGGGAGTCACCCCTCCACTTT. This gives the protein CANRDRESPLHF.